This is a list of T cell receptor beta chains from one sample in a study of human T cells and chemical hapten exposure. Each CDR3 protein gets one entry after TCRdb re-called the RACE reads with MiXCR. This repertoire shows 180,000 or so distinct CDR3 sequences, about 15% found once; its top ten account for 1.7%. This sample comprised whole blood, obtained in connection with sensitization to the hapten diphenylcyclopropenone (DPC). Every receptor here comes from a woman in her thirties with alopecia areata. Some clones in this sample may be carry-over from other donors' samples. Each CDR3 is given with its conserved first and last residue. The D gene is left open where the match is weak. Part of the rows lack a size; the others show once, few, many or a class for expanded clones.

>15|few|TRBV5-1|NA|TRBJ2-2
CASSLPGAGTGELFF
TGCGCCAGCAGCTTGCCGGGGGCGGGCACCGGGGAGCTGTTTTTT
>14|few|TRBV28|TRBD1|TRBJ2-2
CASSNRGRTGELFF
TGTGCCAGCAGCAACAGGGGTAGGACCGGGGAGCTGTTTTTT
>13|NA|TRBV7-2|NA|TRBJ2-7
CASSAYEGYEQYF
TGTGCCAGCAGCGCTTACGAGGGTTACGAGCAGTACTTC
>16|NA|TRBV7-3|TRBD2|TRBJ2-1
CASSLSSGSGDNEQFF
TGTGCCAGCAGCTTATCTAGCGGGAGTGGAGACAATGAGCAGTTCTTC
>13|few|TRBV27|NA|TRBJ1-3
CASSFRAGNTIYF
TGTGCCAGCAGTTTTCGTGCTGGAAACACCATATATTTT
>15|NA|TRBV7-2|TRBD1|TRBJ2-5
CASSSRTGEQETQYF
TGTGCCAGCAGCTCCCGGACAGGGGAGCAAGAGACCCAGTACTTC
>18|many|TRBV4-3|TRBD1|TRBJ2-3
CASSQEGPGQGITDTQYF
TGCGCCAGCAGCCAAGAGGGGCCGGGACAGGGAATAACAGATACGCAGTATTTT
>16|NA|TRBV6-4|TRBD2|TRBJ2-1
CASSESASGRRDEQFF
TGTGCCAGCAGTGAATCGGCTAGCGGCCGTCGGGATGAGCAGTTCTTC
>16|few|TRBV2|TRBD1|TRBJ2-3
CASSEETGTGADTQYF
TGTGCCAGCAGTGAAGAGACCGGGACAGGGGCAGATACGCAGTATTTT
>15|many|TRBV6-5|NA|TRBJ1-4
CASSSADRFNEKLFF
TGTGCCAGCAGTTCCGCCGACAGGTTTAATGAAAAACTGTTTTTT
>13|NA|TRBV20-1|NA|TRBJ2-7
CSAGRLMAYEQYF
TGCAGTGCGGGGCGGCTCATGGCCTACGAGCAGTACTTC
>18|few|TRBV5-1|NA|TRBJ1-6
CASSLAIDSRANVSPLHF
TGCGCCAGCAGCTTGGCCATTGACAGTCGGGCTAATGTTTCACCCCTCCACTTT
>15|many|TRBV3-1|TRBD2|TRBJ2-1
CASSQVGGRVDEQFF
TGTGCCAGCAGCCAAGTTGGCGGGAGGGTCGATGAGCAGTTCTTC
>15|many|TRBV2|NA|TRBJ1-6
CASRTGSSYNSPLHF
TGTGCCAGCAGAACAGGGAGCTCCTATAATTCACCCCTCCACTTT
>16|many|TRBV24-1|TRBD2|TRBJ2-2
CATSDFSSGRAEELFF
TGTGCCACCAGTGATTTCTCTAGCGGGAGGGCCGAGGAGCTGTTTTTT
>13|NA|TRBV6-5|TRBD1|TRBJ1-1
CASRRGQVTEAFF
TGTGCCAGCAGAAGGGGGCAGGTCACTGAAGCTTTCTTT
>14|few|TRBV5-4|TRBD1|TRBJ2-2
CASSSPDRAGELFF
TGTGCCAGCAGCTCGCCCGACAGGGCCGGGGAGCTGTTTTTT
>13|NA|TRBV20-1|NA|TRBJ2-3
CSAVRNLADTQYF
TGCAGTGCAGTAAGGAACCTGGCAGATACGCAGTATTTT
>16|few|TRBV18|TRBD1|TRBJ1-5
CASSPPSGTGYQPQHF
TGTGCCAGCTCACCACCGTCAGGGACAGGGTATCAGCCCCAGCATTTT
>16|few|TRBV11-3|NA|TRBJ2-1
CASSLEGAGTDNEQFF
TGTGCCAGCAGCTTAGAGGGGGCCGGGACCGACAATGAGCAGTTCTTC
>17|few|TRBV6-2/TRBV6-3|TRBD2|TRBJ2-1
CASSYSGLAGGPGEQFF
TGTGCCAGCAGTTACTCGGGGCTAGCGGGGGGGCCCGGTGAGCAGTTCTTC
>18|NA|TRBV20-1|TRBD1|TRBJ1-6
CSARDMGQGGTYNSPLHF
TGCAGTGCTAGAGATATGGGACAGGGGGGTACCTATAATTCACCCCTCCACTTT
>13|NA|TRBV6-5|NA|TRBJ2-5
CASSIQGLETQYF
TGTGCCAGCAGTATTCAGGGATTAGAGACCCAGTACTTC
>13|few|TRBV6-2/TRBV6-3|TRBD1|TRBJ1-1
CASRDRVPTEAFF
TGTGCCAGCAGGGACAGGGTGCCCACTGAAGCTTTCTTT
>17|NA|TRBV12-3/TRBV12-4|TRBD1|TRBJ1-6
CASSLWTGASNNSPLHF
TGTGCCAGCAGTTTATGGACAGGGGCATCGAATAATTCACCCCTCCACTTT
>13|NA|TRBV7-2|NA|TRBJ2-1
CASSTFWGTEQFF
TGTGCCAGCAGCACCTTTTGGGGGACTGAGCAGTTCTTC
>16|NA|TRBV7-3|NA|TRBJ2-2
CASSLFGGASPGELFF
TGTGCCAGCAGCTTATTCGGGGGAGCATCCCCCGGGGAGCTGTTTTTT
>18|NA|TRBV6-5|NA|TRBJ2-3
CASSYAPSVGPPTDTQYF
TGTGCCAGCAGTTACGCGCCCTCGGTAGGGCCCCCCACAGATACGCAGTATTTT
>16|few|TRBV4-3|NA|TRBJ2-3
CASSQEPSVSTDTQYF
TGCGCCAGCAGCCAAGAGCCTAGCGTAAGCACAGATACGCAGTATTTT
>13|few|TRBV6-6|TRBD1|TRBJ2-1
CASSQDRVREQFF
TGTGCCAGCAGTCAGGACAGGGTTCGGGAGCAGTTCTTC
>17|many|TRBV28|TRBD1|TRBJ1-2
CASSIRQGLRGDYGYTF
TGTGCCAGCAGTATCCGACAGGGGCTACGGGGAGACTATGGCTACACCTTC
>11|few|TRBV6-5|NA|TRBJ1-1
CASITPTFAFF
TGTGCCAGCATCACACCGACCTTCGCTTTCTTT
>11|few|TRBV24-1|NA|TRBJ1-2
CATRGNYGYTF
TGTGCCACCAGGGGTAACTATGGCTACACCTTC
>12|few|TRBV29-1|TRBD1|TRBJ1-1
CSVFGQGAEAFF
TGCAGCGTCTTCGGACAGGGCGCTGAAGCTTTCTTT
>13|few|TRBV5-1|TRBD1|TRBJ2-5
CASRQQGAETQYF
TGCGCCAGCAGACAGCAGGGGGCAGAGACCCAGTACTTC
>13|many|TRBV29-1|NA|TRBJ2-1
CSVERGSYNEQFF
TGCAGCGTGGAAAGGGGCTCCTACAATGAGCAGTTCTTC
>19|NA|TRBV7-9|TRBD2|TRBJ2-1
CASRSTQLAGGHSYNEQFF
TGTGCCAGCAGATCAACCCAACTAGCGGGGGGGCACTCCTACAATGAGCAGTTCTTC
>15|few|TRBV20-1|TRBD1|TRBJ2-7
CSATVWTGSEGEQYF
TGCAGTGCTACCGTGTGGACAGGGTCGGAGGGCGAGCAGTACTTC
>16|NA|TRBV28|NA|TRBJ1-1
CASSYSYRDKNTEAFF
TGTGCCAGCAGTTATTCTTACCGGGACAAGAACACTGAAGCTTTCTTT
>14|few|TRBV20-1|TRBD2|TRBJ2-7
CSARKTSGSYEQYF
TGCAGTGCTAGAAAGACTAGCGGGTCCTACGAGCAGTACTTC
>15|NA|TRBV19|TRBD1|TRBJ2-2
CASSPPDRAYGELFF
TGTGCCAGTAGTCCCCCGGACAGGGCTTACGGGGAGCTGTTTTTT
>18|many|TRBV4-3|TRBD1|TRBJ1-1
CASSQDAGTGDPFTEAFF
TGCGCCAGCAGCCAAGATGCGGGGACAGGGGACCCCTTCACTGAAGCTTTCTTT
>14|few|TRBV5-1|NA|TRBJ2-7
CASSLTYPAHEQYF
TGCGCCAGCAGCTTGACATATCCGGCTCACGAGCAGTACTTC
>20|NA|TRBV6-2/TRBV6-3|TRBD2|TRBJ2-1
CASSLNTGTSGRSSYNEQFF
TGTGCCAGCAGTCTAAATACCGGGACTAGCGGGAGAAGCTCCTACAATGAGCAGTTCTTC
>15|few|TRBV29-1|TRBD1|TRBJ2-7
CSVVSDRGFPYEQYF
TGCAGCGTTGTATCGGACAGGGGATTCCCCTACGAGCAGTACTTC
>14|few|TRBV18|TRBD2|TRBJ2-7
CASSPLSGNYEQYF
TGTGCCAGCTCACCACTCAGCGGGAACTACGAGCAGTACTTC
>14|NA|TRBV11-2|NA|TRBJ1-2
CASSFLGLDSGYTF
TGTGCCAGCAGCTTCCTGGGTTTAGACAGTGGCTACACCTTC
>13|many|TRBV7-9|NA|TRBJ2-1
CASSFRVWDEQFF
TGTGCCAGCAGCTTCAGGGTATGGGATGAGCAGTTCTTC